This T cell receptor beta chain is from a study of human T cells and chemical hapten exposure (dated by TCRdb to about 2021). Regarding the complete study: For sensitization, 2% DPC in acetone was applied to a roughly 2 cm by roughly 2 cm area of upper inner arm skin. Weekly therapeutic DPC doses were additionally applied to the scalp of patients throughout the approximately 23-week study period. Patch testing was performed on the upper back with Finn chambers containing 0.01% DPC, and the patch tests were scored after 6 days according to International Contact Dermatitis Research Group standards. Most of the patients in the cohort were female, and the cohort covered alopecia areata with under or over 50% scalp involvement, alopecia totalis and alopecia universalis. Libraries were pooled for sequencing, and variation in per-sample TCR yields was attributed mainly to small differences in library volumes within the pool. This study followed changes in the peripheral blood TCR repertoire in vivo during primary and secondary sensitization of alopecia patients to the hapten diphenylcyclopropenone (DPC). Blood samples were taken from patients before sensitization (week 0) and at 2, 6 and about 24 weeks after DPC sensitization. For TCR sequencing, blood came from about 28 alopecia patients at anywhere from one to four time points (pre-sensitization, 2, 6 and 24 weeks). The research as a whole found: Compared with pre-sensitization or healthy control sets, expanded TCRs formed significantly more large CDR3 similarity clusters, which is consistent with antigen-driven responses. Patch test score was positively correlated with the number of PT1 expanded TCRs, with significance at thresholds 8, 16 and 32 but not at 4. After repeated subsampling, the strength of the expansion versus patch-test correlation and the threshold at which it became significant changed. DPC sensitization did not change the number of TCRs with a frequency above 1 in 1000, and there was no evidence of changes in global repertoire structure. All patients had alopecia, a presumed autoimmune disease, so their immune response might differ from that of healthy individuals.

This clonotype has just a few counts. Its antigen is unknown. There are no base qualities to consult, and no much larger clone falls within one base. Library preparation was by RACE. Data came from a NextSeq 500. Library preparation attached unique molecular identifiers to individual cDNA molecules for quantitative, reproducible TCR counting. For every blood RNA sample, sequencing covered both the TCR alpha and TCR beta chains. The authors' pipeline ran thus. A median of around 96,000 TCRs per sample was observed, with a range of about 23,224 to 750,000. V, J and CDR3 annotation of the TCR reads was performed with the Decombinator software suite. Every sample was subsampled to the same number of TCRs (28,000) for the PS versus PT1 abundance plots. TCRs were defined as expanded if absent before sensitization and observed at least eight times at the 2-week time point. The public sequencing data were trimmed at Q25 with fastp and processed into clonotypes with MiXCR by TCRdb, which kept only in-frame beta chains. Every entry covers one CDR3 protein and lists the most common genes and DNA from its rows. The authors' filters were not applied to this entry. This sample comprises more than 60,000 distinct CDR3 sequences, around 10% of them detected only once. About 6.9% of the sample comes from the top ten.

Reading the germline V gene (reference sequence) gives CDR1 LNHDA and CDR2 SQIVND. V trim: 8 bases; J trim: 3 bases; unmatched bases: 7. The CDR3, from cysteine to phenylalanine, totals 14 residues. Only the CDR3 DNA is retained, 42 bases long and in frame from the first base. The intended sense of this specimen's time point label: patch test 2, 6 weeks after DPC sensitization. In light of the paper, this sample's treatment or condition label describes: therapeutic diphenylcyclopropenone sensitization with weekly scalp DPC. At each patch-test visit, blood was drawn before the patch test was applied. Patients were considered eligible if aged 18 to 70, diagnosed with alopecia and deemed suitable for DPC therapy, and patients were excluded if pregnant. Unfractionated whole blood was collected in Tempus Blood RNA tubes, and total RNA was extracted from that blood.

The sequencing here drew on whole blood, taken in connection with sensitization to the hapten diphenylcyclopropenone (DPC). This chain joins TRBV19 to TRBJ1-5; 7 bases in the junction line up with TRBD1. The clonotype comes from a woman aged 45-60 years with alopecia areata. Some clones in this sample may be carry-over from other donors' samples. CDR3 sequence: CASAETGFNQPQHF. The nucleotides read TGTGCCAGTGCTGAGACAGGGTTCAATCAGCCCCAGCATTTT. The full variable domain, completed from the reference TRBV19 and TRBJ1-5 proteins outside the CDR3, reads DGGITQSPKYLFRKEGQNVTLSCEQNLNHDAMYWYRQDPGQGLRLIYYSQIVNDFQKGDIAEGYSVSREKKESFPLTVTSAQKNPTAFYLCASAETGFNQPQHFGDGTRLSIL.